The 14 T cell receptor beta chains given below trace back to one sample, sequenced in a study of T cells in Graves' hyperthyroidism and ophthalmopathy. RNA transcripts yielded amplified TCR beta CDR3 regions. A set of HTBI primers served as the primers for a first-round RT-PCR of the TCR CDR3. Each CDR3 protein is one row after TCRdb ran MiXCR on the multiplex PCR reads. The profile covers over 350,000 distinct CDR3 sequences, with roughly 20% appearing a single time and around 40% taken by the ten largest. Specimen: blood. The receptors stem from a man younger than 35 with Graves' ophthalmopathy.

The chain carries TRBV7-9 and TRBJ2-3; D is unclear. Germline CDR1 SEHNR, CDR2 FQNEAQ (reference sequence). The length of the CDR3 is 12 residues. Trimming removed 8 bases at V and 0 bases at J, with 6 bases between. CDR3 in amino acids: CASDRSTDTQYF. The CDR3 nucleotides are TGTGCCAGCGATAGAAGCACAGATACGCAGTATTTT.

The J gene is TRBJ2-2, the V gene TRBV4-2; a possible D gene is TRBD2 (6 bases). The germline V gene encodes CDR1 LGHNA and CDR2 YNFKEQ. This CDR3 is 15 amino acids long. Trimming took 0 bases from V and 2 from J, leaving 7 bases between them. Here the CDR3 DNA reads TGTGCCAGCAGCCAAGAGCGGGGTAACACCGGGGAGCTGTTTTTT. It is translated as CASSQERGNTGELFF.

A few counts support this clonotype. The gene calls are TRBV28 and TRBJ2-7; D is unresolved. V gave up 1 base and J gave up 4 bases, with 5 bases separating them. Germline loops: CDR1 MDHEN, CDR2 SYDVKM. This CDR3 has 12 amino acids. The CDR3 sequence: CASSLFLYEQYF. For the CDR3, the DNA is TGTGCCAGCAGTTTATTCCTTTACGAGCAGTACTTC.

A few counts support this clonotype. This chain joins TRBV5-1 and TRBJ2-7; no clear D gene. Germline lookup yields CDR1 SGHRS and CDR2 YFSETQ. Trimming removed 4 bases at V and 4 bases at J, with 12 bases between. There are 13 residues in the CDR3. The CDR3 bases are TGCGCCAGCAGCCGCGACAATTTTTACGAGCAGTACTTC. This gives the protein CASSRDNFYEQYF.

The chain recombines TRBV6-2 or TRBV6-3 with TRBJ1-1; no definite D call. Trimming cost V 2 bases and J 0 bases, with 13 bases left between them. CDR3 length equals 16 residues. Germline CDR1 and CDR2: MNHEY and SVGEGT. The CDR3 sequence: CASSYVAGSMNTEAFF. The CDR3 DNA reads TGTGCCAGCAGTTACGTAGCGGGGAGCATGAACACTGAAGCTTTCTTT.

This clonotype was counted ten times or more. The chain links TRBV20-1 to TRBJ2-2; D is ambiguous. Germline values: CDR1 DFQATT, CDR2 SNEGSKA (reference sequence). The CDR3 is 15 amino acids. V dropped 2 bases and J dropped 1 base, with 11 bases sitting between them. The CDR3 region is CSARHGQQNTGELFF. The CDR3 DNA sequence: TGCAGTGCTAGACACGGGCAGCAGAACACCGGGGAGCTGTTTTTT.

The chain uses TRBV28 and TRBJ2-3; D not certain. The germline V gene encodes CDR1 MDHEN and CDR2 SYDVKM. This CDR3 contains 14 residues. V gave up 2 bases and J gave up 5 bases, with 11 bases separating them. The chain's CDR3 is CASSLIGVKDTQYF. Written as DNA, the CDR3 is TGTGCCAGCAGTTTAATCGGTGTCAAAGATACGCAGTATTTT.

This clonotype was recorded many times. This sequence joins TRBV2 and TRBJ1-3; no firm D call. V lost 6 bases to trimming and J lost 0 bases, with 12 bases between them. The CDR3 is 15 amino acids. Germline V CDR1 and CDR2: SNHLY, FYNNEI. The DNA of the CDR3 is TGTGCCAGCAGCGCTTCACCCGACTCTGGAAACACCATATATTTT. Encoded protein: CASSASPDSGNTIYF.

The CDR3 DNA reads TGCGCCAGCAGCTTGGTGGCGGGGCCGGATGGCTACACCTTC. It codes for CASSLVAGPDGYTF. The chain carries TRBV5-1 and TRBJ1-2, with D possibly matching TRBD1 (5 bases). Trimming pared 0 bases from V and 6 bases from J, leaving 12 bases between. The length of the CDR3 is 14 residues. Germline lookup yields CDR1 SGHRS and CDR2 YFSETQ.

The CDR3 here is CSASWQGPDTQYF. The CDR3 DNA reads TGCAGTGCTTCATGGCAGGGGCCAGATACGCAGTATTTT. This chain uses TRBV20-1 with TRBJ2-3; possibly TRBD1 for D (6 bases). V shed 5 bases and J shed 4 bases, with 13 bases lying between them. Germline V CDR1 and CDR2: DFQATT, SNEGSKA (reference sequence). The CDR3 has 13 amino acids.

This clonotype was seen many times. The gene calls are TRBV3-1 and TRBJ2-1; a weak D match, TRBD2 (6 bases). This CDR3 is 19 amino acids long. The germline V gene has CDR1 LGHDT and CDR2 YNNKEL (reference sequence). The V and J ends lost 1 base and 7 bases respectively, with 26 bases between them. The CDR3 loop is CASSQGVRGLLTTRNEQFF. In DNA form, the CDR3 reads TGTGCCAGCAGCCAAGGGGTTCGGGGGTTGCTAACCACGAGGAATGAGCAGTTCTTC.

The chain carries TRBV5-4 and TRBJ2-2, with D possibly matching TRBD1 (6 bases). V was shortened by 2 bases and J by 3 bases, with 11 bases between the two germline ends. Germline CDR1 reads SGHNT; CDR2 reads YYREEE (reference sequence). The CDR3 loop spans 15 amino acids. The CDR3 loop reads CASSFVPGDTGELFF. DNA for the CDR3: TGTGCCAGCAGCTTCGTTCCAGGGGACACCGGGGAGCTGTTTTTT.

This clonotype was picked up many times. The V and J genes are TRBV27 and TRBJ1-5; possible D gene TRBD1, 6 bases. The germline CDR1 and CDR2 sequences are MNHEY and SMNVEV (reference sequence). The V and J ends lost 2 bases and 0 bases respectively, with 14 bases between them. CDR3 length equals 17 residues. This CDR3 reads CASSLRTDSLSNQPQHF. DNA for the CDR3: TGTGCCAGCAGTTTACGGACAGACTCCCTTAGCAATCAGCCCCAGCATTTT.

The chain joins TRBV5-1 to TRBJ1-3, with 7 bases lining up with TRBD1. The V segment lost 4 bases and the J segment 2 bases; nucleotides outside the gene matches: 3. In germline, CDR1 is SGHRS, CDR2 YFSETQ. The CDR3 contains 14 residues. CDR3 sequence reads: CASSLDRAGNTIYF. CDR3 coding DNA: TGCGCCAGCAGCCTCGACAGGGCTGGAAACACCATATATTTT.